What follows are 24 T cell receptor beta chains derived from one specimen sequenced in a study of blood T cell repertoires in COVID-19. Clones were read by immunoSEQ multiplex PCR, and TCRdb kept only the in-frame ones, dropping some. The sample records 330,000 or so clones, about 90% being singletons. The sample consisted of PBMCs or T cells enriched from blood (not recorded which). All receptors derive from a woman in her 30s who had recovered from COVID-19.

This chain joins TRBV6-5 and TRBJ2-2, with 8 nucleotides matching TRBD2. This CDR3 has 13 amino acids. Germline CDR1 is MNHEY and CDR2 is SVGAGI. After removal of 6 bases from V and 7 bases from J, the junction contained 4 bases not matched to a gene. The CDR3 is CASSRGGRGELFF. CDR3 nucleotides: TGTGCCAGCAGCCGGGGGGGGCGCGGGGAGCTGTTTTTT.

The genes are TRBV2 and TRBJ1-5; D unresolved. Germline V gives CDR1 SNHLY, CDR2 FYNNEI. V lost 3 bases to trimming and J lost 0 bases, with 6 bases between them. The CDR3 consists of 14 residues. CDR3 in DNA: TGTGCCAGCAGTGAGGTCTATAGCAATCAGCCCCAGCATTTT. This gives the protein CASSEVYSNQPQHF.

V usage is TRBV19 and J usage is TRBJ1-1; TRBD1 matches 8 bases. Germline trimming cut 4 bases from V and 3 bases from J; bases unmatched to any gene: 7. Germline-derived CDR1 and CDR2 are LNHDA and SQIVND (reference sequence). This CDR3 contains 15 residues. CDR3 residues: CASSTLPGGYTEAFF. The CDR3 region has the DNA TGTGCCAGTAGTACCCTGCCAGGGGGCTACACTGAAGCTTTCTTT.

The V gene is TRBV7-8, the J gene TRBJ2-2, with 9 bases that match TRBD1. Germline trimming cut 3 bases from V and 6 bases from J; bases unmatched to any gene: 5. CDR3 size: 15 residues. CDR1 is SGHVS and CDR2 is FQNEAQ in the germline V gene. For the CDR3, the DNA is TGTGCCAGCAGCTTGCGGACAGGGGTGGCCGGGGAGCTGTTTTTT. Translation gives CASSLRTGVAGELFF.

The genes are TRBV30 and TRBJ2-5, with D perhaps TRBD2 (7 bases). There are 15 residues in the CDR3. V lost 2 bases, J lost 5 bases, and 18 bases lay in between. The V gene's germline CDR1 is GTSNPN and CDR2 SVGIG (reference sequence). The chain's CDR3 is CAWSRTGGRMETQYF. The CDR3 coding sequence is TGTGCCTGGAGTCGGACGGGGGGCCGTATGGAGACCCAGTACTTC.

This chain connects TRBV3-1 (or the pseudogene TRBV3-2) to TRBJ2-5; 10 bases agree with TRBD2. The CDR3 has 15 amino acids. Trimming cost V 2 bases and J 4 bases; bases outside gene matches: 4. CDR1 LGHDT and CDR2 YNNKEL come from the germline V gene (reference sequence). CDR3 DNA: TGTGCCAGCAGCCAATCTAGCGGGAGTAGAGAGACCCAGTACTTC. It codes for CASSQSSGSRETQYF.

The genes are TRBV25-1 and TRBJ2-7, with 7 bases that match TRBD2. The germline gives CDR1 MGHDK, CDR2 SYGVNS. Losses at the gene ends were 4 bases for V and 7 bases for J; bases not matched to a gene: 10. The CDR3 loop spans 14 amino acids. The CDR3 here is CASSVTRGVEEQYF. The CDR3 DNA reads TGTGCCAGCAGTGTAACTCGGGGGGTAGAAGAGCAGTACTTC.

V usage is TRBV24-1 and J usage is TRBJ2-5; 8 positions match TRBD1. J was trimmed by 5 bases and V by 4 bases; bases with no gene match: 17. In germline, CDR1 is KGHDR, CDR2 SFDVKD. The length of the CDR3 is 18 residues. CDR3 loop: CATSEPTGVDPHCETQYF. In DNA form, the CDR3 reads TGTGCCACCAGTGAGCCGACAGGGGTCGATCCCCATTGTGAGACCCAGTACTTC.

The chain combines TRBV2 with TRBJ2-5; 10 bases are a match to TRBD1. J lost 4 bases, V lost 7 bases, and 6 bases had no gene match. Germline V CDR1 and CDR2: SNHLY, FYNNEI. The CDR3 loop spans 14 amino acids. The DNA of the CDR3 is TGTGCCAGCATACGGGACAGGGGATCAGAGACCCAGTACTTC. It specifies CASIRDRGSETQYF.

The table lists this clone with a few counts. The chain combines TRBV27 with TRBJ1-3; D call uncertain. This CDR3 region has 13 residues. V lost 6 bases and J 0 bases, leaving 6 bases between the germline ends. The germline V gene encodes CDR1 MNHEY and CDR2 SMNVEV (reference sequence). Written as DNA, the CDR3 is TGTGCCAGCAGGTCCCACTCTGGAAACACCATATATTTT. Translation: CASRSHSGNTIYF.

This clone was counted once. The J gene is TRBJ2-1, the V gene TRBV20-1, with D possibly TRBD2 on 5 matching bases. The ends were cut back, 1 base at V and 8 bases at J, with 6 bases in the middle. The CDR3 contains 11 residues. Germline V gives CDR1 DFQATT, CDR2 SNEGSKA (reference sequence). The CDR3 here is CSARAGDEQFF. The CDR3 DNA reads as TGCAGTGCTAGAGCCGGGGATGAGCAGTTCTTC.

As for this clone: One end of the junction does not line up with germline, which may come from a read error. This chain links TRBV24-1 with TRBJ1-2; D call uncertain. Per the germline V gene, CDR1 is KGHDR and CDR2 is SFDVKD. This CDR3 has 10 residues. CDR3 sequence (DNA): TGTGCCACCAGGCTTGCGGTATCCTTCTTC. Translating gives CATRLAVSFF.

In this sample, this clone turned up once. V gene TRBV19 combines with J gene TRBJ2-2; TRBD2 matches 13 bases. J lost 0 bases, V lost 3 bases, and 4 bases had no gene match. Germline CDR1 LNHDA, CDR2 SQIVND (reference sequence). The CDR3 is 18 amino acids. Here the CDR3 reads CASSIRGTSGTNTGELFF. The CDR3 nucleotides are TGTGCCAGTAGTATCCGGGGGACTAGCGGGACGAACACCGGGGAGCTGTTTTTT.

The gene calls are TRBV11-1 and TRBJ1-2; 7 bases agree with TRBD1. The CDR3 has 15 residues. The junction had 13 bases not matched to a gene; V was cut back by 5 bases and J by 7 bases. The germline V gene has CDR1 SGHAT and CDR2 FQDESV (reference sequence). CDR3 sequence reads: CASSNSGTAQGGYTF. DNA of the CDR3: TGTGCCAGCAGCAACTCCGGGACAGCCCAGGGTGGCTACACCTTC.

The genes are TRBV19 and TRBJ2-2; D gene unclear. Trimming removed 4 bases at V and 2 bases at J, with 5 bases between. Germline lookup yields CDR1 LNHDA and CDR2 SQIVND (reference sequence). CDR3 size: 13 residues. Written as DNA, the CDR3 is TGTGCCAGTAGTAACAGAAACACCGGGGAGCTGTTTTTT. This encodes CASSNRNTGELFF.

V is TRBV30 and J is TRBJ1-1, with 10 nucleotides matching TRBD1. The length of the CDR3 is 11 residues. Germline lookup yields CDR1 GTSNPN and CDR2 SVGIG (reference sequence). V gave up 7 bases and J gave up 5 bases; unmatched junction bases: 1. Here the CDR3 DNA reads TGTGCCTCGGACAGGGGGACTGAAGCTTTCTTT. Its translation is CASDRGTEAFF.

The V and J genes are TRBV28 and TRBJ1-4; no definite D call. Germline CDR1 is MDHEN and CDR2 is SYDVKM. The CDR3 totals 15 residues. V was clipped by 4 bases and J by 0 bases, with 9 bases between them. The CDR3 nucleotides read TGTGCCAGCAGTTCGACGGGAGCAACTAATGAAAAACTGTTTTTT. It yields the protein CASSSTGATNEKLFF.

This chain connects TRBV15 to TRBJ1-2; D unclear. V was pared by 3 bases and J by 0 bases, with 8 bases between. The CDR3 has 14 amino acids. From germline, CDR1 is LNHNV and CDR2 YYDKDF (reference sequence). For the CDR3, the DNA is TGTGCCACCAGCAGGGAAACAGCTAACTATGGCTACACCTTC. Translating it yields CATSRETANYGYTF.

This clone was seen just once. This chain links TRBV19 with TRBJ2-1, with 8 bases aligning to TRBD2. CDR1 is LNHDA, CDR2 SQIVND, per germline (reference sequence). This CDR3 is 15 amino acids long. The trim removed 5 bases at V and 4 bases at J, leaving 7 bases unmatched. The CDR3 here is CASSAQRGRYNEQFF. In nucleotides, the CDR3 is TGTGCCAGTAGTGCCCAGCGGGGGAGGTACAATGAGCAGTTCTTC.

The chain carries TRBV7-2 and TRBJ2-2; D gene ambiguous. Germline values: CDR1 SGHTA, CDR2 FQGNSA. The CDR3 has 12 residues. V lost 5 bases and J 5 bases, leaving 6 bases between the germline ends. The CDR3 DNA reads as TGTGCCAGCAGCCCGGAGACCGGGGAGCTGTTTTTT. As protein: CASSPETGELFF. The whole variable domain, remainder taken from reference TRBV7-2 and TRBJ2-2, is GAGVSQSPSNKVTEKGKDVELRCDPISGHTALYWYRQSLGQGLEFLIYFQGNSAPDKSGLPSDRFSAERTGGSVSTLTIQRTQQEDSAVYLCASSPETGELFFGEGSRLTVL.

The chain couples TRBV11-2 to TRBJ1-2; D remains ambiguous. The CDR3 is made up of 14 amino acids. The V and J ends lost 1 base and 6 bases respectively, with 12 bases between them. In germline, CDR1 is SGHAT, CDR2 FQNNGV. The CDR3 coding sequence is TGTGCCAGCAGCTTAGTGGAGTGGAGCGATGGCTACACCTTC. It yields the protein CASSLVEWSDGYTF.

V and J are TRBV6-5 and TRBJ2-7; 11 bases align to TRBD1. CDR3 length equals 15 residues. V was pared by 6 bases and J by 2 bases, with 6 bases of the junction left unmatched. The V gene's germline CDR1 is MNHEY and CDR2 SVGAGI. CDR3 in DNA: TGTGCCAGCAGAGCCGGGACAGGGGGGACCTACGAGCAGTACTTC. Protein sequence: CASRAGTGGTYEQYF.

CDR3 DNA sequence: TGTGCCAGCAGTTTGAGGGCTAACTCCTACAATGAGCAGTTCTTC. It is translated as CASSLRANSYNEQFF. The V and J genes are TRBV27 and TRBJ2-1; D may be TRBD2 (5 bases). CDR1 and CDR2 (germline): MNHEY, SMNVEV (reference sequence). The CDR3 covers 15 residues. The ends were cut back, 3 bases at V and 0 bases at J, with 9 bases in the middle.

This chain links TRBV7-8 with TRBJ2-1; the D gene is possibly TRBD1 (6 bases). CDR3 size: 14 residues. Germline lookup yields CDR1 SGHVS and CDR2 FQNEAQ. V lost 4 bases to trimming and J lost 6 bases, with 13 bases between them. CDR3 residues: CASSSRQVSNEQFF. For the CDR3, the DNA is TGTGCCAGCAGCTCAAGACAGGTCAGCAATGAGCAGTTCTTC.